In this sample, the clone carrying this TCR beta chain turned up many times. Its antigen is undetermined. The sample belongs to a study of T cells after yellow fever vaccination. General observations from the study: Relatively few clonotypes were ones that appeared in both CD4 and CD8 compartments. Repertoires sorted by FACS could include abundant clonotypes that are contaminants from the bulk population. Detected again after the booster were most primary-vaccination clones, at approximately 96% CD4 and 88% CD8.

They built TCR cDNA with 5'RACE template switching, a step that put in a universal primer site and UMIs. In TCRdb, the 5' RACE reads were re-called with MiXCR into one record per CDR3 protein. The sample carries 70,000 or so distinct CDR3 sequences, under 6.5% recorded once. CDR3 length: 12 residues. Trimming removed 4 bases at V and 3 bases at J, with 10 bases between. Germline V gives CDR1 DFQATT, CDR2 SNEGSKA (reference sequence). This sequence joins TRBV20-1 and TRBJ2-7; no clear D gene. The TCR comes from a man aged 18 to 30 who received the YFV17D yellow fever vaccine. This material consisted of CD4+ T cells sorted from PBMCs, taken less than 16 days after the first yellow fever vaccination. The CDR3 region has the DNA TGCAGTGCTACTGACAAGATCTACGAGCAGTACTTC. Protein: CSATDKIYEQYF.